Each of the 7 T cell receptor beta chains below was sequenced from the same sample in a study of T cell responses to AZD1222 COVID-19 vaccine. The method was immunoSEQ multiplex PCR; TCRdb's version includes in-frame clones alone and lacks a portion of them. Among about 180,000 clones listed, about 93% were seen once. Specimen: peripheral blood, collected 28 days after the second dose of the MenACWY control vaccine. The source of these receptors is an adult who received the MenACWY meningococcal vaccine as a control.

This clone showed up just a few times. This rearrangement joins TRBV3-1 (or the pseudogene TRBV3-2) to TRBJ1-6, with D unresolved. Between the trimmed V and J ends, which lost 9 bases and 3 bases, there was a span of 12 bases. The CDR3 sequence is 14 residues long. Per the germline V gene, CDR1 is LGHDT and CDR2 is YNNKEL (reference sequence). The CDR3 DNA follows: TGTGCCAGTCAACAATCAGACTATAATTCACCCCTCCACTTT. It encodes CASQQSDYNSPLHF.

The chain employs TRBV19 and TRBJ1-5; 11 bases fit TRBD1. With 6 bases clipped from V and 7 bases from J, the junction kept 5 bases outside the gene matches. The CDR3 is 14 residues long. Per germline, CDR1 LNHDA and CDR2 SQIVND (reference sequence). Here the CDR3 DNA reads TGTGCCAGTAGACGGACAGGGGGCAGGCAGCCCCAGCATTTT. This encodes CASRRTGGRQPQHF.

This clone was picked up a small number of times. This sequence joins TRBV5-1 and TRBJ1-6, with 11 nucleotides matching TRBD1. Losses at the gene ends were 2 bases for V and 7 bases for J; bases not matched to a gene: 11. The CDR3 has 18 amino acids. Per germline, CDR1 SGHRS and CDR2 YFSETQ. The CDR3 coding sequence is TGCGCCAGCAGCTTCTCACTTCGGGGACAGGGGGGAAATTCACCCCTCCACTTT. This translates into CASSFSLRGQGGNSPLHF. Variable domain in full (rest from reference TRBV5-1 and TRBJ1-6): KAGVTQTPRYLIKTRGQQVTLSCSPISGHRSVSWYQQTPGQGLQFLFEYFSETQRNKGNFPGRFSGRQFSNSRSEMNVSTLELGDSALYLCASSFSLRGQGGNSPLHFGNGTRLTVT.

The V and J genes are TRBV6-2 or TRBV6-3 and TRBJ1-5, with D unclear. Germline V lookup: CDR1 MNHEY, CDR2 SVGEGT. V shed 2 bases and J shed 4 bases, with 9 bases lying between them. CDR3 length equals 14 residues. In nucleotides, the CDR3 is TGTGCCAGCAGTTACGAGTCGGGGAATCAGCCCCAGCATTTT. It codes for CASSYESGNQPQHF.

The table lists this clone with many counts. The chain uses TRBV30 and TRBJ1-5; 9 bases are shared with TRBD1. The V segment lost 3 bases and the J segment 1 base; nucleotides outside the gene matches: 1. The germline gives CDR1 GTSNPN, CDR2 SVGIG (reference sequence). This CDR3 has 14 residues. The CDR3 protein is CAWRGTGSNQPQHF. CDR3 in DNA: TGTGCCTGGAGAGGGACAGGGAGCAATCAGCCCCAGCATTTT. Drawing the rest from reference TRBV30 and TRBJ1-5, the complete variable domain is SQTIHQWPATLVQPVGSPLSLECTVEGTSNPNLYWYRQAAGRGLQLLFYSVGIGQISSEVPQNLSASRPQDRQFILSSKKLLLSDSGFYLCAWRGTGSNQPQHFGDGTRLSIL.

The V gene is TRBV19, the J gene TRBJ2-5, with D perhaps matching TRBD1 or TRBD2 (5 bases each). The germline CDR1 and CDR2 sequences are LNHDA and SQIVND (reference sequence). The CDR3 is made up of 17 amino acids. V was cut by 2 bases and J by 1 base, with 17 bases left in between. Here the CDR3 DNA reads TGTGCCAGTAGTATAAGGGGACGGGCAGAGAGCCAAGAGACCCAGTACTTC. Residues: CASSIRGRAESQETQYF.

The chain has TRBV7-6 and TRBJ2-7; 13 bases are a match to TRBD2. The CDR3 contains 15 residues. Germline loops: CDR1 SGHVS, CDR2 FNYEAQ. V shed 4 bases and J 4 bases; nucleotides not matched to a gene: 4. The CDR3 loop reads CASSYAGLAGYEQYF. The DNA of the CDR3 is TGTGCCAGCAGCTATGCGGGACTAGCGGGATACGAGCAGTACTTC. Together with reference TRBV7-6 and TRBJ2-7, the CDR3 gives the full variable domain: GAGVSQSPRYKVTKRGQDVALRCDPISGHVSLYWYRQALGQGPEFLTYFNYEAQQDKSGLPNDRFSAERPEGSISTLTIQRTEQRDSAMYRCASSYAGLAGYEQYFGPGTRLTVT.